The following is a T cell receptor beta chain sequence with its context. The target antigen is unknown. This sample was included in a study of T-cell memory formation after mild COVID-19. Findings and limits, study-wide: Proof of SARS-CoV-2 specificity was absent for the second-wave clones that crested on day 37.

Libraries for TCRalpha and TCRbeta carried sample barcodes and unique molecular identifiers via 5'RACE. TCRdb independently ran MiXCR on the 5' RACE reads; one entry per CDR3 protein. Of nearly 250,000 distinct CDR3 sequences listed, roughly 14% were seen once; the top ten hold 2% to 2.5%. The source is an adult woman who had mild COVID-19 (a few samples of this study predate the infection). Cell type and time point are not known. The specimen sequenced was PBMCs or a T cell subset sorted from them (not recorded which).

The CDR3 here is CASSQPLGGSQRDTDTQYF. The CDR3 DNA sequence: TGTGCCAGCAGCCAACCCCTCGGTGGGTCCCAGCGGGACACAGATACGCAGTATTTT. The genes are TRBV14 and TRBJ2-3; 7 bases are shared with TRBD2. Per the germline V gene, CDR1 is SGHDN and CDR2 is FVKESK. With V trimmed by 2 bases and J by 2 bases, 16 bases remained unmatched. The CDR3 loop spans 19 amino acids.